Presented here are 25 T cell receptor beta chains from one specimen sequenced in a study of Tregs in tolerant kidney transplant recipients. TCRdb's table, derived via immunoSEQ multiplex PCR, lists solely in-frame clones and lacks some. This sample contains fewer than 40,000 clones. The sample consisted of CD8+ T cells from blood, taken before the transplant. The receptors were sampled from a human donor who received a combined kidney and bone marrow transplant.

CDR3 loop: CASSSSGVYNEQFF. Partial CDR3 DNA: TGTGCCAGTAGTTCCAGCGGGGTGTACAATGAG. The chain carries TRBV19 and TRBJ2-1; TRBD2 agrees at 7 bases. The read stops 3 residues short of the end of the CDR3; the missing end is completed from the germline J gene. J was trimmed by 4 bases and V by 5 bases; bases with no gene match: 5. Germline CDR1 and CDR2: LNHDA and SQIVND (reference sequence). The CDR3 spans 14 residues.

As regards this clone: The read finishes 3 residues shy of the CDR3 end, and the germline J gene is used to complete it. The chain is built from TRBV2 and TRBJ1-2; 8 bases match TRBD1. This CDR3 has 16 amino acids. Germline values: CDR1 SNHLY, CDR2 FYNNEI. CDR3 amino acids: CASSSFVQGAGGGYTF. Incomplete CDR3 DNA: TGTGCCAGCAGCTCCTTCGTCCAGGGGGCTGGGGGAGGC.

Notes on this clone: Read data end 3 residues before the CDR3 end; the end is taken from the germline J gene. The sample contains more than one DNA sequence encoding this CDR3. This sequence joins TRBV19 and TRBJ2-7; a weak D match, TRBD2 (6 bases). Trimming removed 1 base at V and 3 bases at J, with 10 bases between. The CDR3 has 14 amino acids. From germline, CDR1 is LNHDA and CDR2 SQIVND (reference sequence). The part of the CDR3 DNA that was read is TGTGCCAGTAGTATAGGGTCCGGGGGCTACGAG. It encodes CASSIGSGGYE. The CDR3 in full is CASSIGSGGYEQYF.

In regard to this clone: Read sequence stops 3 residues before the CDR3 end, and the germline J gene provides the missing end. The V and J genes are TRBV7-6 and TRBJ2-2; D possibly corresponds to TRBD2 (5 bases). Germline CDR1 reads SGHVS; CDR2 reads FNYEAQ. The CDR3 runs 13 residues. V shed 5 bases and J shed 5 bases, with 9 bases lying between them. The part of the CDR3 DNA that was read is TGTGCCAGCAGCGCACTAGGGACCGGGGAG. Translated: CASSALGTGE. The whole CDR3 is CASSALGTGELFF.

Comments on this clone: The CDR3 end falls 3 residues outside the read, so it is completed with the germline J gene. The chain uses TRBV6-1 and TRBJ2-7; TRBD1 aligns across 9 bases. This CDR3 comprises 14 residues. V trimming: 2 bases; J trimming: 4 bases; junction bases outside the gene matches: 3. Germline CDR1 is MNHNS and CDR2 is SASEGT. The DNA read from the CDR3 is TGTGCCAGCAGTGAACAACAGGGGGCTTACGAG. This codes for CASSEQQGAYE. The whole CDR3 reads CASSEQQGAYEQYF.

Notes on this clone: The CDR3 end falls 3 residues outside the read, so it is completed with the germline J gene. The V and J genes are TRBV2 and TRBJ2-3; D perhaps matches TRBD1 (5 bases). The V and J ends lost 1 base and 0 bases respectively, with 11 bases between them. CDR3 size: 16 residues. Germline lookup yields CDR1 SNHLY and CDR2 FYNNEI. CDR3 sequence reads: CASSEDATESTDTQYF. CDR3 DNA, as far as it was read: TGTGCCAGCAGTGAAGATGCGACAGAGAGCACAGATACG.

Comment on this clone: The read gets to within 3 residues of the CDR3 end, and the germline J gene fills in the rest. This rearrangement joins TRBV7-7 to TRBJ2-5, with D unresolved. The CDR3 consists of 14 residues. Germline CDR1 is SSHAT and CDR2 is FNYEAQ (reference sequence). Trimming removed 1 base at V and 4 bases at J, with 10 bases between. CDR3 DNA (partial): TGTGCCAGCAGCTTAGGCGGTCTTGTAGAGACC. The encoded protein is CASSLGGLVET. The whole CDR3 reads CASSLGGLVETQYF.

Concerning this clone: The observed sequence ends 3 residues before the CDR3 terminus, with the missing tail filled in from the germline J gene. This rearrangement joins TRBV11-2 to TRBJ2-2; 8 nucleotides agree with TRBD1. Losses at the gene ends were 5 bases for V and 3 bases for J; bases not matched to a gene: 5. Germline V gives CDR1 SGHAT, CDR2 FQNNGV. The CDR3 is made up of 15 amino acids. The part of the CDR3 DNA that was read is TGTGCCAGCAGCCAGGGACAGGCGTACACCGGGGAG. Residues: CASSQGQAYTGE. The full CDR3 sequence reads CASSQGQAYTGELFF.

Concerning this clone: The read halts 3 residues ahead of the CDR3 end, with the missing end drawn from the germline J gene. The chain uses TRBV6-1 and TRBJ2-7; D remains ambiguous. Germline CDR1 and CDR2: MNHNS and SASEGT. The CDR3 sequence is 13 residues long. V was trimmed by 4 bases and J by 2 bases, leaving 9 bases between them. The CDR3 loop is CASSAPAAYEQYF. The sequenced CDR3 bases are TGTGCCAGCAGTGCTCCCGCGGCCTACGAG.

As to this clone: The read falls 3 residues short of the CDR3 end, and the missing part is taken from the germline J gene. The chain couples TRBV5-1 to TRBJ1-1; D call uncertain. The CDR3 totals 13 residues. Germline V lookup: CDR1 SGHRS, CDR2 YFSETQ. V gave up 9 bases and J gave up 3 bases, with 15 bases separating them. This chain's CDR3 is CATERVLYTEAFF. The sequenced part of the CDR3 DNA is TGCGCCACAGAGAGGGTTTTGTACACTGAA. The complete variable domain, with remaining parts taken from reference TRBV5-1 and TRBJ1-1, reads KAGVTQTPRYLIKTRGQQVTLSCSPISGHRSVSWYQQTPGQGLQFLFEYFSETQRNKGNFPGRFSGRQFSNSRSEMNVSTLELGDSALYLCATERVLYTEAFFGQGTRLTVV.

Of note for this clone: The read ends 3 residues shy of where the CDR3 ends; the end is completed using the germline J gene. The chain joins TRBV7-9 to TRBJ2-3, with 7 bases fitting TRBD2. CDR1 is SEHNR and CDR2 is FQNEAQ in the germline V gene (reference sequence). J was trimmed by 2 bases and V by 3 bases; bases with no gene match: 5. The CDR3 runs 15 residues. CDR3 bases read: TGTGCCAGCAGCTTTACTAGCGTGAACACAGATACG. Protein product: CASSFTSVNTDT. The complete CDR3 reads CASSFTSVNTDTQYF.

Concerning this clone: The CDR3 extends 3 residues past the end of the read, so its final part is completed from the germline J gene. The J gene is TRBJ1-1, the V gene TRBV2, with D possibly being TRBD1 (5 bases). CDR1 is SNHLY, CDR2 FYNNEI, per germline. The V gene lost 3 bases and the J gene lost 4 bases, with 12 bases spanning the gap. The CDR3 is made up of 14 amino acids. The DNA read from the CDR3 is TGTGCCAGCAGTGAGAGAGGGGAGGGCACTGAA. As protein: CASSERGEGTE. The CDR3 in full is CASSERGEGTEAFF. Full variable domain (outside the CDR3, taken from reference TRBV2 and TRBJ1-1): EPEVTQTPSHQVTQMGQEVILRCVPISNHLYFYWYRQILGQKVEFLVSFYNNEISEKSEIFDDQFSVERPDGSNFTLKIRSTKLEDSAMYFCASSERGEGTEAFFGQGTRLTVV.

Notes on this clone: The read terminates 3 residues ahead of where the CDR3 ends, so the germline J gene completes it. This sequence joins TRBV13 and TRBJ2-1; 8 bases line up with TRBD1. CDR1 and CDR2 from the germline V gene are PRHDT and FYEKMQ (reference sequence). CDR3 length: 13 amino acids. J lost 7 bases, V lost 5 bases, and 4 bases had no gene match. The CDR3 here is CASSDRGGNEQFF. The CDR3 bases that were read are TGTGCCAGCAGCGACAGGGGCGGGAATGAG.

A remark on this clone: The DNA ends 3 residues before the CDR3 does, and the rest of the CDR3 is filled in from the germline J gene. V gene TRBV29-1 combines with J gene TRBJ1-1, with TRBD1 matching over 9 bases. Germline V gene sequence: CDR1 SQVTM, CDR2 ANQGSEA. The CDR3 sequence is 13 residues long. CDR3 DNA (partial): TGCAGCGGGATCCGGGACAGGGATTTCGAA. This encodes CSGIRDRDFE. The entire CDR3 is CSGIRDRDFEAFF.

A remark on this clone: The read terminates 3 residues before the CDR3 end, so the remaining end is supplied by the germline J gene. The chain couples TRBV6-4 to TRBJ1-5, with TRBD1 as a possible D gene (5 bases). V lost 3 bases and J lost 1, with 7 bases in between. The CDR3 extends over 14 amino acids. Germline CDR1 reads MRHNA; CDR2 reads SNTAGT. The DNA read from the CDR3 is TGTGCCAGCAGTGAACGGGGGAGCAATCAGCCC. Its protein product is CASSERGSNQP. The entire CDR3 sequence reads CASSERGSNQPQHF.

Concerning this clone: The CDR3 end is not reached by the read, which stops 3 residues before it; the germline J gene fills it in. This chain joins TRBV2 and TRBJ1-2; 7 bases map to TRBD1. The trim removed 7 bases at V and 4 bases at J, leaving 9 bases unmatched. There are 14 residues in the CDR3. Per germline, CDR1 SNHLY and CDR2 FYNNEI. The CDR3 protein is CASTPTGVGYGYTF. The DNA read from the CDR3 is TGTGCCAGCACCCCCACAGGGGTCGGCTATGGC.

Points on this clone: The read ends 3 residues early relative to the CDR3; the germline J gene fills the gap. This chain connects TRBV19 to TRBJ1-1, with TRBD1 identical over 8 bases. Trimming removed 4 bases from V and 6 bases from J; junction bases left unmatched: 4. Germline V gives CDR1 LNHDA, CDR2 SQIVND (reference sequence). The CDR3 covers 13 residues. The covered CDR3 bases are TGTGCCAGTAGTACCCCAGGGGGCCCTGAA. Protein sequence: CASSTPGGPE. The CDR3 reads in full as CASSTPGGPEAFF.

A note on this clone: The read stops 3 residues short of the end of the CDR3; the missing end is completed from the germline J gene. V usage is TRBV7-6 and J usage is TRBJ2-7; 8 bases align to TRBD2. V dropped 1 base and J dropped 2; count of bases not matched to a gene: 7. This CDR3 is built from 16 residues. Germline lookup yields CDR1 SGHVS and CDR2 FNYEAQ. CDR3: CASSLGPAGVTYEQYF. The covered CDR3 bases are TGTGCCAGCAGCTTAGGGCCAGCGGGAGTCACCTACGAG.

Concerning this clone: With the read ending 3 residues before the CDR3 end, the germline J gene is used to fill in that end. The rearrangement uses TRBV19 and TRBJ2-3, with 7 bases lining up with TRBD2. V shed 4 bases, J shed 0 bases, and the junction held 7 bases outside the gene matches. This CDR3 is 16 amino acids long. Looked up from germline, CDR1 is LNHDA and CDR2 is SQIVND (reference sequence). The part of the CDR3 DNA that was read is TGTGCCAGTAGTACAACGGGACTACCGAGCACAGATACG. Its protein is CASSTTGLPSTDT. The whole CDR3 sequence reads CASSTTGLPSTDTQYF.

A remark on this clone: The read ends 3 residues before the CDR3 terminus; that terminus is restored from the germline J gene. V gene TRBV7-9 combines with J gene TRBJ1-1; D is possibly TRBD1 (6 bases). The CDR3 is 14 residues long. The germline CDR1 and CDR2 sequences are SEHNR and FQNEAQ (reference sequence). V lost 5 bases, J lost 0 bases, and 10 bases lay in between. The CDR3 bases that were read are TGTGCCAGCAGCGCTCAGGGGATGAACACTGAA. It codes for CASSAQGMNTE. The CDR3, in full, reads CASSAQGMNTEAFF. The variable domain in full, completed from reference TRBV7-9 and TRBJ1-1, reads DTGVSQNPRHKITKRGQNVTFRCDPISEHNRLYWYRQTLGQGPEFLTYFQNEAQLEKSRLLSDRFSAERPKGSFSTLEIQRTEQGDSAMYLCASSAQGMNTEAFFGQGTRLTVV.

On this clone itself: The read gets to within 3 residues of the CDR3 end, and the germline J gene fills in the rest. V gene TRBV19 combines with J gene TRBJ2-7, with D possibly matching TRBD2 (5 bases). This CDR3 is built from 13 residues. V gave up 5 bases and J gave up 2 bases, with 10 bases separating them. The germline gives CDR1 LNHDA, CDR2 SQIVND (reference sequence). CDR3 amino acids: CASSVGLTYEQYF. The covered CDR3 bases are TGTGCCAGTAGTGTCGGACTGACCTACGAG.

On this clone: The read gets to within 3 residues of the CDR3 end, and the germline J gene fills in the rest. This rearrangement joins TRBV29-1 to TRBJ1-1; TRBD1 might be the D (5 bases). Germline CDR1 reads SQVTM; CDR2 reads ANQGSEA. V lost 4 bases to trimming and J lost 3 bases, with 12 bases between them. The CDR3 totals 13 residues. CDR3 sequence reads: CSVVAGGDTEAFF. CDR3 DNA (partial): TGCAGCGTTGTGGCTGGGGGGGACACTGAA.

Notes on this clone: The observed sequence ends 3 residues before the CDR3 terminus, with the missing tail filled in from the germline J gene. The gene calls are TRBV5-1 and TRBJ1-4; 8 bases fit TRBD1. J was trimmed by 6 bases and V by 0 bases; bases with no gene match: 1. The CDR3 totals 14 residues. Germline V CDR1 and CDR2: SGHRS, YFSETQ. CDR3 residues: CASSLGQGHEKLFF. Partial CDR3 DNA: TGCGCCAGCAGCTTGGGACAGGGGCATGAAAAA. The variable domain in full, completed from reference TRBV5-1 and TRBJ1-4, reads KAGVTQTPRYLIKTRGQQVTLSCSPISGHRSVSWYQQTPGQGLQFLFEYFSETQRNKGNFPGRFSGRQFSNSRSEMNVSTLELGDSALYLCASSLGQGHEKLFFGSGTQLSVL.

Details on this clone: The observed sequence ends 3 residues before the CDR3 terminus, with the missing tail filled in from the germline J gene. The chain couples TRBV7-9 to TRBJ2-7, with a weak D call TRBD1 (5 bases). Trimming stripped 2 bases from V and 5 bases from J, with 10 bases between. This CDR3 region has 13 residues. From germline, CDR1 is SEHNR and CDR2 FQNEAQ (reference sequence). The CDR3 bases that were read are TGTGCCAGCAGCTTAACCAGGGCCCACGAG. Translating it yields CASSLTRAHE. From start to end, the CDR3 is CASSLTRAHEQYF.

Note on this clone: The read finishes 3 residues shy of the CDR3 end, and the germline J gene is used to complete it. The J gene is TRBJ2-1, the V gene TRBV2; a weak D match, TRBD2 (6 bases). Trimming cost V 8 bases and J 3 bases, with 14 bases left between them. CDR1 and CDR2 from the germline V gene are SNHLY and FYNNEI. The CDR3 is 14 residues long. This CDR3 is CASGGASLYNEQFF. CDR3 bases read: TGTGCCAGCGGCGGGGCTAGCCTCTACAATGAG.